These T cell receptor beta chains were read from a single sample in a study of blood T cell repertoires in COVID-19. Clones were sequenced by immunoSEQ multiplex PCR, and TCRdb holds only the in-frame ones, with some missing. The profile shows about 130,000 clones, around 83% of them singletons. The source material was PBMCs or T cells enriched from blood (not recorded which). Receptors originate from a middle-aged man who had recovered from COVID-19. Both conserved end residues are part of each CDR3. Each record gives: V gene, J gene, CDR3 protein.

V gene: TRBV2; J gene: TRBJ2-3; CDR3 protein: CASSDGRGRPDTQYF
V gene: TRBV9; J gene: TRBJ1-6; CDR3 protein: CASSASGTYNSPLHF
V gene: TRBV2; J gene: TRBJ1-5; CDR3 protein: CASSVLTGGSSNQPQHF
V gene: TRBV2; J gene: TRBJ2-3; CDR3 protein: CASSEHPGLAGGVTSTDTQYF
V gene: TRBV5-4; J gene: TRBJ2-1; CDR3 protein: CASSPGGERQFF
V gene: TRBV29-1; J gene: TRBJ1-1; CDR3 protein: CSGTGQLTEAFF
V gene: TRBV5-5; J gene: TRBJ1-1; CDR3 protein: CASSLGAARNTEAFF
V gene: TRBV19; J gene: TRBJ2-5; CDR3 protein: CASSRREGETQYF
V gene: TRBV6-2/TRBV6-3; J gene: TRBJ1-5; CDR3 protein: CASSYSTRTGGSQPQHF
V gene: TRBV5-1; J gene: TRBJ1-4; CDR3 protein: CASSRRDRATNEKLFF
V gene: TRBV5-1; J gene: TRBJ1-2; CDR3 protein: CASTGQGQSNYGYTF
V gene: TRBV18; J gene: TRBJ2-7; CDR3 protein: CASSPVGQGSDEQYF
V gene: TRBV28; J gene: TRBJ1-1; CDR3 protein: CASSLMGAGAEAFF
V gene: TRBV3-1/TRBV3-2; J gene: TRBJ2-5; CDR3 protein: CASSQGRGASGTQYF
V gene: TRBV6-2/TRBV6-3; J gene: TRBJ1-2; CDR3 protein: CASSWLDRKDLYGYTF
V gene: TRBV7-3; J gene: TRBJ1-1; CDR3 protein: CASSLRARLDEAFF
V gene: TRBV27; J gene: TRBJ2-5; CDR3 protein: CASSFSVYQETQYF
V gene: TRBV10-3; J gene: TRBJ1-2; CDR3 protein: CAISESSGQTYGYTF